The rows below give T cell receptor beta chains drawn from one sample of a study of blood T cells in healthy people across ages. TCRdb used MiXCR to reprocess the 5' RACE reads, holding one entry per CDR3 protein. This sample has 1,300,000 or so distinct CDR3 sequences, with approximately 59% found just once. The material sequenced was blood. These receptors were obtained from a man between 18 and 35 years old in good health. The CDR3 runs from the conserved cysteine through the conserved F or W. D genes are given only for firm matches. Clone sizes are given selectively: once, few, many, or a class where the clone is expanded.

V gene: TRBV7-9
CDR3 length: 17
D gene: TRBD2
clone size: NA
J gene: TRBJ2-1
CDR3 protein: CTSSRTRLAGSYNEQFF
CDR3 DNA: TGTACCAGCAGTCGAACCCGACTAGCGGGCTCCTACAATGAGCAGTTCTTC

V gene: TRBV4-2
CDR3 length: 15
D gene: TRBD2
clone size: NA
J gene: TRBJ2-7
CDR3 protein: CASSQPTSGPYEQYF
CDR3 DNA: TGTGCCAGCAGCCAGCCGACTAGCGGTCCCTACGAGCAGTACTTC

V gene: TRBV6-6
CDR3 length: 15
D gene: NA
clone size: NA
J gene: TRBJ1-1
CDR3 protein: CASSYSTPGAAEAFF
CDR3 DNA: TGTGCCAGCAGTTACTCGACTCCGGGGGCGGCTGAAGCTTTCTTT

V gene: TRBV25-1
CDR3 length: 16
D gene: TRBD1
clone size: NA
J gene: TRBJ2-1
CDR3 protein: CASSAWTGVHYNEQFF
CDR3 DNA: TGTGCCAGCAGTGCCTGGACAGGGGTCCATTACAATGAGCAGTTCTTC

V gene: TRBV7-2
CDR3 length: 15
D gene: NA
clone size: NA
J gene: TRBJ2-1
CDR3 protein: CASSLAPGTYNEQFF
CDR3 DNA: TGTGCCAGCAGCTTAGCGCCCGGGACTTACAATGAGCAGTTCTTC

V gene: TRBV21-1
CDR3 length: 16
D gene: NA
clone size: NA
J gene: TRBJ2-3
CDR3 protein: CASSWWTDLCTDTQYF
CDR3 DNA: TGTGCCAGCAGCTGGTGGACAGACCTTTGCACAGATACGCAGTATTTT

V gene: TRBV29-1
CDR3 length: 12
D gene: NA
clone size: NA
J gene: TRBJ1-5
CDR3 protein: CSVESPDQPQHF
CDR3 DNA: TGCAGCGTTGAATCGCCGGATCAGCCCCAGCATTTT

V gene: TRBV10-3
CDR3 length: 14
D gene: NA
clone size: NA
J gene: TRBJ1-2
CDR3 protein: CAITQRDGFYGYTF
CDR3 DNA: TGTGCCATCACTCAAAGGGACGGCTTCTATGGCTACACCTTC

V gene: TRBV20-1
CDR3 length: 16
D gene: TRBD1
clone size: NA
J gene: TRBJ1-4
CDR3 protein: CSARDRETGWRGGLFF
CDR3 DNA: TGCAGTGCTAGAGATCGAGAGACAGGGTGGCGAGGGGGGCTGTTTTTT

V gene: TRBV29-1
CDR3 length: 15
D gene: TRBD2
clone size: NA
J gene: TRBJ2-5
CDR3 protein: CSVAGLAGVLETQYF
CDR3 DNA: TGCAGCGTGGCCGGACTAGCGGGAGTCCTAGAGACCCAGTACTTC

V gene: TRBV27
CDR3 length: 13
D gene: NA
clone size: few
J gene: TRBJ2-1
CDR3 protein: CASSRDQNNEQFF
CDR3 DNA: TGTGCCAGCAGCCGAGATCAGAACAATGAGCAGTTCTTC

V gene: TRBV4-1
CDR3 length: 17
D gene: NA
clone size: NA
J gene: TRBJ1-6
CDR3 protein: CASSQDGLGRDNSPPHF
CDR3 DNA: TGCGCCAGCAGCCAAGATGGTTTAGGGAGAGATAATTCACCCCCCCACTTT

V gene: TRBV6-5
CDR3 length: 14
D gene: NA
clone size: NA
J gene: TRBJ1-5
CDR3 protein: CASSPSEMGQPQHF
CDR3 DNA: TGTGCCAGCAGTCCCTCGGAGATGGGCCAGCCCCAGCATTTT

V gene: TRBV5-6
CDR3 length: 16
D gene: NA
clone size: NA
J gene: TRBJ1-2
CDR3 protein: CASSLYMIRESYGYTF
CDR3 DNA: TGTGCCAGCAGCTTGTATATGATCAGGGAGAGCTATGGCTACACCTTC

V gene: TRBV28
CDR3 length: 14
D gene: NA
clone size: few
J gene: TRBJ2-3
CDR3 protein: CASSKQGGADTQYF
CDR3 DNA: TGTGCCAGCAGCAAACAGGGCGGCGCAGATACGCAGTATTTT